This T cell receptor beta chain was retrieved from a study of cytomegalovirus exposure and HLA in healthy donors. Study-wide results and limits: Most TCR sequences showed up rarely, but some public TCRs showed up in many donors. V segments that were indistinguishable, TRBV6-2 and TRBV6-3 among them, were omitted from analysis.

Germline loops: CDR1 LGHNA, CDR2 YNFKEQ. The CDR3 consists of 15 residues. Trimming removed 4 bases from V and 0 bases from J, with 12 bases in between. Participants comprised healthy donors of bone marrow. The PCR employed 60 Vbeta primers together with 13 Jbeta primers. Per the study methods: Roughly 11 million shared chains were among the about 80 million unique TCR beta chains that a later analysis counted. The repertoire was sequenced with immunoSEQ multiplex PCR; TCRdb's copy has only in-frame clones and lacks some. D and trimming come from the DNA, and the V and J calls and clone size come from that table. The table lists about 190,000 clones, around 86% of them singletons. As to this clone: Its antigen is as yet unknown.

Sequenced sample: PBMCs. The rearrangement joins TRBV4-2 to TRBJ1-1, with D possibly TRBD1 on 5 matching bases. This clonotype was obtained from a woman younger than 30 in good health and CMV-seronegative. CDR3 in amino acids: CASSPQTDLNTEAFF. DNA for the CDR3: TGTGCCAGCAGCCCACAGACAGATCTGAACACTGAAGCTTTCTTT.